A selection of T cell receptor beta chains follows, all from one sample in a study of persistence of HIV-infected CD4 T cells. TCRdb's copy holds only in-frame clones and misses some; the assay was immunoSEQ multiplex PCR. This sample has 35,000 to 40,000 clones; 80% occur once, and the top ten carry 1.5% to 2%. No antigen has been identified for these receptors. Sample: CD4+ T cells sorted from PBMCs after approximately 20-hour stimulation, taken from a patient who received antiretroviral therapy. The receptors were gathered from an adult man with HIV who was CMV-seropositive. The CDR3 runs from the conserved cysteine through the conserved F or W. The D gene is left open where the match is weak. Expanded clones are given a class, and other clones once, few, many or no size at all.

TRBJ1-4,TRBV2,NA,TRBD1,TGTGCCAGCAGTGAATTGGGACAGGGATCGGTAAAACTGTTTTTT,CASSELGQGSVKLFF
TRBJ2-6,TRBV28,NA,NA,TGTGCCAGCAGTTCGCCAAGCTCTGGGGCCAACGTCCTGACTTTC,CASSSPSSGANVLTF
TRBJ1-6,TRBV6-5,NA,NA,TGTGCCACTCAACGGGGGAAGAGTTCACCCCTCCACTTT,CATQRGKSSPLHF
TRBJ2-2,TRBV5-1,few,TRBD1,TGCGCCAGCAGCCCGAGGACAGGGAACACCGGGGAGCTGTTTTTT,CASSPRTGNTGELFF
TRBJ1-1,TRBV5-1,NA,NA,TGCGCCAGCAGCCTACTTCACTTTGACACTGAAGCTTTCTTT,CASSLLHFDTEAFF
TRBJ1-4,TRBV25-1,NA,NA,TGTGCCAGCAGTGAGTTAGTGGCGGCTGGTGAAAAACTGTTTTTT,CASSELVAAGEKLFF
TRBJ1-2,TRBV6-1,NA,NA,TGTGCCAGCAGTGAAGGGGCAGGTTTCAATTCTGGCTACACCTTC,CASSEGAGFNSGYTF
TRBJ1-1,TRBV10-3,NA,NA,TGTGCCATCAGTCAACAGAGTAACACTGAAGCTTTCTTT,CAISQQSNTEAFF
TRBJ1-2,TRBV5-1,NA,NA,TGCGCCAGCAGCGTTGACAGCAACTATGGCTACACCTTC,CASSVDSNYGYTF
TRBJ2-2,TRBV27,NA,NA,TGTGCCAGCAGTCCAAAGAGGGGCGGGGAGCTGTTTTTT,CASSPKRGGELFF
TRBJ1-1,TRBV30,NA,NA,TGTGCCTGGGGAACAGGGACTGAAGCTTTCTTT,CAWGTGTEAFF
TRBJ2-2,TRBV2,NA,TRBD1,TGTGCCAGCAGTGGGACAGGGATGGACACCGGGGAGCTGTTTTTT,CASSGTGMDTGELFF
TRBJ2-2,TRBV5-5,NA,NA,TGTGCCAGCAGCTTGTGGGCGAACACCGGGGAGCTGTTTTTT,CASSLWANTGELFF
TRBJ2-3,TRBV18,NA,TRBD2,TGTGCCAGCTCACCACTAGCGGGGGGGCCGAGCACAGATACGCAGTATTTT,CASSPLAGGPSTDTQYF
TRBJ2-6,TRBV19,NA,TRBD1,TGTGCCAGTAGTGTTCAGACAGGGGTTGGCTCTGGGGCCAACGTCCTGACTTTC,CASSVQTGVGSGANVLTF
TRBJ1-2,TRBV4-2,NA,NA,TGTGCCAGCAGCCAAGATGGGGGGGACTATGGCTACACCTTC,CASSQDGGDYGYTF
TRBJ2-1,TRBV5-6,NA,NA,TGTGCCAGCAGCTTAAGCAATGAGCAGTTCTTC,CASSLSNEQFF
TRBJ1-6,TRBV7-8,NA,NA,TGTGCCAGCAGCCTAGGGGGGGTTTCACCCCTCCACTTT,CASSLGGVSPLHF
TRBJ2-2,TRBV24-1,NA,NA,TGTGCCACCAGCGCGGGACAGCTAAACACCGGGGAGCTGTTTTTT,CATSAGQLNTGELFF
TRBJ2-7,TRBV12-3/TRBV12-4,once,NA,TGTGCCAGTCGACGCGGTACCATCTACGAGCAGTACTTC,CASRRGTIYEQYF
TRBJ2-4,TRBV5-5,NA,TRBD1,TGTGCCAGCAGCGCGACAGGGACGTTTAACATTCAGTACTTC,CASSATGTFNIQYF
TRBJ2-3,TRBV3-1/TRBV3-2,few,NA,TGTGCCAGCAGCCCCACCGGTATGTTAACAGATACGCAGTATTTT,CASSPTGMLTDTQYF
TRBJ1-5,TRBV27,NA,TRBD1,TGTGCCAGCAGTAAAACGGGACAGCAGCCCCAGCATTTT,CASSKTGQQPQHF
TRBJ2-7,TRBV6-1,few,NA,TGTGCCAGCAGTGAAATGCCCAGGGGCTACGAGCAGTACTTC,CASSEMPRGYEQYF
TRBJ1-1,TRBV5-1,NA,NA,TGCGCCAGCAGCTTGGGACCCATGGGATCGAACACTGAAGCTTTCTTT,CASSLGPMGSNTEAFF
TRBJ1-5,TRBV9,NA,TRBD1,TGTGCCAGCAGTGACGGACAGGTCTATCAGCCCCAGCATTTT,CASSDGQVYQPQHF
TRBJ1-4,TRBV30,once,NA,TGTGCCTGGAGTGATCCGGGACGGCAAGGAAACGGGTTTTTT,CAWSDPGRQGNGFF
TRBJ1-4,TRBV18,NA,NA,TGTGCCAGCTCACCACCGTTTCAAAGTTACAGGGCGTGTCTCCCAATCGGAAATGAAAAACTGTTTTTT,CASSPPFQSYRACLPIGNEKLFF
TRBJ1-2,TRBV24-1,NA,NA,TGTGCCACCAGTGATTTTCAGGTCAACTATGGCTACACCTTC,CATSDFQVNYGYTF
TRBJ2-4,TRBV7-2,NA,NA,TGTGCCAGCAGCTCCGGGACGATGGAGATCATTCAGTACTTC,CASSSGTMEIIQYF
TRBJ2-1,TRBV12-5,NA,NA,TGTGCTAGTGGTTTCTTCCGTGAGGGGGAGCAGTTCTTC,CASGFFREGEQFF
TRBJ1-1,TRBV6-5,NA,TRBD1,TGTGCCAGCAGCCTCTCCGGACAGGGGGGAGCTTTCTTT,CASSLSGQGGAFF
TRBJ1-2,TRBV5-4,NA,NA,TGTGCCAGCAGGGCCACCTATGGCTACACCTTC,CASRATYGYTF
TRBJ2-7,TRBV29-1,NA,TRBD1,TGCAGCGTTTCCGGGACAGTGACCTACGAGCAGTACTTC,CSVSGTVTYEQYF
TRBJ2-3,TRBV24-1,NA,NA,TGTGCCACCAGTGAAGAGGCGTTTAGCACGACAGATACGCAGTATTTT,CATSEEAFSTTDTQYF
TRBJ2-6,TRBV6-5,NA,NA,TGTGCCAGCAGTTACTCGTGGGCCGGGGCCAACGTCCTGACTTTC,CASSYSWAGANVLTF
TRBJ2-7,TRBV2,NA,NA,TGTGCCAGCAGTGCAAGCTCCTACGAGCAGTACTTC,CASSASSYEQYF
TRBJ1-6,TRBV9,once,TRBD1,TGTGCCAGCAGCCAATCTCGAGACAGGGGTAATTCACCCCTCCACTTT,CASSQSRDRGNSPLHF
TRBJ1-2,TRBV5-1,NA,NA,TGCGCCAGCAGCACATTGGTGTCCGGACAGAACTATGGCTACACCTTC,CASSTLVSGQNYGYTF
TRBJ2-7,TRBV11-1,NA,NA,TGTGCCAGCAGCTTAAAAACAGCTTACGAGCAGTACTTC,CASSLKTAYEQYF
TRBJ1-5,TRBV6-5,NA,TRBD1,TGTGCCAGCAGGAGACAGGGTAATAGCAATCAGCCCCAGCATTTT,CASRRQGNSNQPQHF
TRBJ2-1,TRBV29-1,once,NA,TGCAGCGTGGGGGTGACCGAGCAGTTCTTC,CSVGVTEQFF
TRBJ2-7,TRBV5-4,NA,TRBD1,TGTGCCAGCAACGTGGGTGCAGGGGGCCCCTCCTACGAGCAGTACTTC,CASNVGAGGPSYEQYF
TRBJ1-5,TRBV9,once,NA,TGTGCCAGCAGCGACGCAGGGAGCACGGGTCAGCCCCAGCATTTT,CASSDAGSTGQPQHF
TRBJ2-1,TRBV10-3,NA,TRBD2,TGTGCCATCAGCGATGGTACTAGCGGGGGTAGCGATGAGCAGTTCTTC,CAISDGTSGGSDEQFF
TRBJ1-1,TRBV6-2/TRBV6-3,once,TRBD1,TGTGCCAGCAGTTTATTGGGTCTTGGGACAGCCCGTATGTTCTTT,CASSLLGLGTARMFF
TRBJ1-5,TRBV2,NA,NA,TGTGCCAGCGCGGACGGTAGGGGCAATCAGCCCCAGCATTTT,CASADGRGNQPQHF
TRBJ1-1,TRBV19,NA,NA,TGTGCCAGTAGTAGGGACGGATCATTGAACACTGAAGCTTTCTTT,CASSRDGSLNTEAFF
TRBJ1-2,TRBV4-1,NA,NA,TGCGCCAGCAGCTACTCGGGGGGGGCTAACTATGGCTACACCTTC,CASSYSGGANYGYTF
TRBJ1-1,TRBV6-5,NA,NA,TGTGCCAGCAGGAGGGGACAAGTCACTGAAGCTTTCTTT,CASRRGQVTEAFF